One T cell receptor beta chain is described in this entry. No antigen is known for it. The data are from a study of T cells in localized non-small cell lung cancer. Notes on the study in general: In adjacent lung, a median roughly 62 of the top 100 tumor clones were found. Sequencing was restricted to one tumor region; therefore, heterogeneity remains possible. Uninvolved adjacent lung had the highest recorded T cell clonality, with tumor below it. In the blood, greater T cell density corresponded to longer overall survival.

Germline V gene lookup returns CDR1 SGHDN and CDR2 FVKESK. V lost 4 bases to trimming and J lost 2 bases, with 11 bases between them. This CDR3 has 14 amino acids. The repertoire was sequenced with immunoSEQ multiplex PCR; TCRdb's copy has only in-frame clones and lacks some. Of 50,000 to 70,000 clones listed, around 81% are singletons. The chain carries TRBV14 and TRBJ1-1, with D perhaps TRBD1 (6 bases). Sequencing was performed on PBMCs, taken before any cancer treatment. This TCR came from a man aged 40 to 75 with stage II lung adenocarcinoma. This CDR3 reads CASSRGATNTEAFF. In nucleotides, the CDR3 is TGTGCCAGCAGCCGGGGGGCGACTAACACTGAAGCTTTCTTT.